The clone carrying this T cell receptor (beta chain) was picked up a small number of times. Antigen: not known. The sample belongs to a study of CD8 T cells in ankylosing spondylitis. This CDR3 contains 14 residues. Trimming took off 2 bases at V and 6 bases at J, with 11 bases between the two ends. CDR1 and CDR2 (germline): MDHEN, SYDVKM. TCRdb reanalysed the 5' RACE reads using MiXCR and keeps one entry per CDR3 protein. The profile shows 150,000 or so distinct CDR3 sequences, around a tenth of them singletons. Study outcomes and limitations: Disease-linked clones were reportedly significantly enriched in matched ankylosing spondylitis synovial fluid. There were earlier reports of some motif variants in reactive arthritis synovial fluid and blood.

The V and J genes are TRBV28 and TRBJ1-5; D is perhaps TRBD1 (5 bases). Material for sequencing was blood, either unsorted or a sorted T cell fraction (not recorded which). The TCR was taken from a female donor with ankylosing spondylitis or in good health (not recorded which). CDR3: CASSLEAGLQPQHF. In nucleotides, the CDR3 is TGTGCCAGCAGTTTAGAGGCAGGGCTTCAGCCCCAGCATTTT.